This T cell receptor beta chain was profiled in a study of circulating CD8 cells and anti-PD-1 response in melanoma. Sorting of live CD3+CD8+TCRalphabeta+ cells by PD-1 and/or TIGIT gave four subsets. Using roughly 15 ng of total RNA, TCR libraries were made with the QIAseq Immune Repertoire TCR panel. TCRdb processed the reads anew with MiXCR; each CDR3 protein has one entry. The table has around 200 distinct CDR3 sequences, roughly an eighth seen once. Trimming removed 8 bases at V and 0 bases at J, with 11 bases between. The CDR3 is 14 amino acids. Germline CDR1 is SGHTA and CDR2 is FQGNSA. Overall study results and limits: Experiments were generally run without replicates. Diversity ranked highest in DNEG and lowest in TIGIT subsets.

This clonotype qualifies as large. Its antigen is not known. Here the sequenced sample was CD8+ T cells from PBMCs, taken at baseline or after one month of anti-PD-1 therapy (not recorded which). The V gene is TRBV7-2, the J gene TRBJ2-4; D not resolved. The TCR sequence derives from a human donor with melanoma. CDR3 DNA: TGTGCCAGCTCGGCTTCGATAGCCAAAAACATTCAGTACTTC. This gives the protein CASSASIAKNIQYF.